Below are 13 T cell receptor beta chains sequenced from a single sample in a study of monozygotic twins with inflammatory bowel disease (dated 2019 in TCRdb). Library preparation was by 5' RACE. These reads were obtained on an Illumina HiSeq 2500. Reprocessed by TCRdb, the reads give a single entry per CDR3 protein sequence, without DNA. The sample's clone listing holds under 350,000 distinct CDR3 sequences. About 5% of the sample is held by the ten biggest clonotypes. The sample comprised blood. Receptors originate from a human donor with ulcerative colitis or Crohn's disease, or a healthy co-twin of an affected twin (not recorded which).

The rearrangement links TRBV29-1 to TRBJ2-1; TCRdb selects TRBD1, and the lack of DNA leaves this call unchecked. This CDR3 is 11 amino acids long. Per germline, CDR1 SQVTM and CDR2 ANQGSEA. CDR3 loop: CSARGTNEQFF.

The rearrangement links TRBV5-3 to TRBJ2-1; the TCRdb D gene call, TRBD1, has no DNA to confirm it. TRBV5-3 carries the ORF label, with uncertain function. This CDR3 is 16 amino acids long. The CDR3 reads CARSHNRGRIIAGQFF.

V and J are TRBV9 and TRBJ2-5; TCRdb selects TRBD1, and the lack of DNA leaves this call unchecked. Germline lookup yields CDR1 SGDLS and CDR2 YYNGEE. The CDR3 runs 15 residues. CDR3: CASSFDQTDQETQYF.

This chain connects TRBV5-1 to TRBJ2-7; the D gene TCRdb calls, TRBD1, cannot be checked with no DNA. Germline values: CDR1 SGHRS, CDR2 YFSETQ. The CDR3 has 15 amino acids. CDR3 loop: CASRPPGPQAYEQYF.

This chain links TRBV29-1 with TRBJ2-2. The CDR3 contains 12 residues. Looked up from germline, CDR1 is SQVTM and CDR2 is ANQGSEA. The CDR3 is CSVDEATGELFF.

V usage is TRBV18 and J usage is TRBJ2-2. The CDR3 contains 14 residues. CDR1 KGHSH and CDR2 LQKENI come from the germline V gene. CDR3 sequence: CASSPGSQTGELFF.

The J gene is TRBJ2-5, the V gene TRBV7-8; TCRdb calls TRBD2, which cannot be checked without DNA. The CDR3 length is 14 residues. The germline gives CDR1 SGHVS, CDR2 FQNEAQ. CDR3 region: CASSPAGDQETQYF.

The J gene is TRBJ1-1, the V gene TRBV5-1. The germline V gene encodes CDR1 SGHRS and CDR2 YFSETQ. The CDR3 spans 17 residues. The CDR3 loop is CASSVSGGLAMNTEAFF.

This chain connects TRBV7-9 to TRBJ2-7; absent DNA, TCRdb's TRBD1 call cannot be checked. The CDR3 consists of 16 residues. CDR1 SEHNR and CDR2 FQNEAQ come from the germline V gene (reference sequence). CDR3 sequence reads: CASSKNAGTGLNEQYF. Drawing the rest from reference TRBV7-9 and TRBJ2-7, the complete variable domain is DTGVSQNPRHKITKRGQNVTFRCDPISEHNRLYWYRQTLGQGPEFLTYFQNEAQLEKSRLLSDRFSAERPKGSFSTLEIQRTEQGDSAMYLCASSKNAGTGLNEQYFGPGTRLTVT.

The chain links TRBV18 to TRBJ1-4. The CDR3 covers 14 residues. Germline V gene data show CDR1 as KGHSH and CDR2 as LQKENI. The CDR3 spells CASSPDGSNEKLFF.

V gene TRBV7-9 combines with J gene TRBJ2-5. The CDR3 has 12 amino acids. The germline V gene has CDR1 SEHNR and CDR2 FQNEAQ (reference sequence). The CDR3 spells CASSYQAETQYF.

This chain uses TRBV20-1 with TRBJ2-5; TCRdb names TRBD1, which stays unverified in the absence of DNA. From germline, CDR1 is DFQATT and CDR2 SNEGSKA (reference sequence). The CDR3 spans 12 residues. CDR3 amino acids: CSASGHQETQYF.

CDR3 residues: CASSSVQGAYEQYF. The chain employs TRBV7-2 and TRBJ2-7; the D gene TCRdb calls, TRBD1, cannot be checked with no DNA. The CDR3 length is 14 residues. CDR1 and CDR2 from the germline V gene are SGHTA and FQGNSA. Full variable domain (missing parts from reference TRBV7-2 and TRBJ2-7): GAGVSQSPSNKVTEKGKDVELRCDPISGHTALYWYRQSLGQGLEFLIYFQGNSAPDKSGLPSDRFSAERTGGSVSTLTIQRTQQEDSAVYLCASSSVQGAYEQYFGPGTRLTVT.